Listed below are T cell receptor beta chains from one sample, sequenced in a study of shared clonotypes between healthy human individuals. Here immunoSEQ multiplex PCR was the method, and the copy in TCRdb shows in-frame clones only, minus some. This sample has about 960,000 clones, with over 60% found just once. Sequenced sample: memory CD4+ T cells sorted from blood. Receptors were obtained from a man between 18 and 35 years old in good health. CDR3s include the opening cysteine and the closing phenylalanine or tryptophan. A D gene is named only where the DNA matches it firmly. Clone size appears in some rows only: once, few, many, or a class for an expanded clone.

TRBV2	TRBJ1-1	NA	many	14	TGTGCCAGCAGTGAGCAAGAACGAGGCACTGAAGCTTTCTTT	CASSEQERGTEAFF
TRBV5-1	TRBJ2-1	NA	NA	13	TGCGCCAGCAGCCTAGTTTTCGGCAATGAGCAGTTCTTC	CASSLVFGNEQFF
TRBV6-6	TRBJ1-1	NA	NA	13	TGTGCCAGCATGGGCAGGTTAAACACTGAAGCTTTCTTT	CASMGRLNTEAFF
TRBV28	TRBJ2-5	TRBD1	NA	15	TGTGCCAGCAGCCTTGGACAGGGGGCAGCGGAGACCCAGTACTTC	CASSLGQGAAETQYF
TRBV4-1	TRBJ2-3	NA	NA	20	TGCGCCAGCAGCACCAGCTACCGGGATCCGAAAACCGCCAGCACAGATACGCAGTATTTT	CASSTSYRDPKTASTDTQYF
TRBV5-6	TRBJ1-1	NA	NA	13	TGTGCCAGCAAAGTGCTGATGAACACTGAAGCTTTCTTT	CASKVLMNTEAFF
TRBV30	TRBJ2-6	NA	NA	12	TGTGCCTGTTCAGGGGGGGCCAACGTCCTGACTTTC	CACSGGANVLTF
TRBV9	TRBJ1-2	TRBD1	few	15	TGTGCCAGCAGCGTAGCTCCCGGGACAGGGTATGGCTACACCTTC	CASSVAPGTGYGYTF
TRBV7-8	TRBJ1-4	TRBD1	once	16	TGTGCCAGCAGCTTGCTTCCGGGACAGGGACGAGAAAAACTGTTTTTT	CASSLLPGQGREKLFF
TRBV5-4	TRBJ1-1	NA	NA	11	TGTGCCAGCAGCTTGGGGACTGAAGCTTTCTTT	CASSLGTEAFF
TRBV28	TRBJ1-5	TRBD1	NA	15	TGTGCCAGCAGTCCCCCCGGACAGGGGGCCCAGCCCCAGCATTTT	CASSPPGQGAQPQHF
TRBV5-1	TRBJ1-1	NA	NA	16	TGCGCCAGCAGACGTCTGAGAGGGTCCGCGGACACTGAAGCTTTCTTT	CASRRLRGSADTEAFF
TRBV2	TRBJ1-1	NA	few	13	TGTGCCAGCAGTGGGCAAGGAAGGACTGAAGCTTTCTTT	CASSGQGRTEAFF
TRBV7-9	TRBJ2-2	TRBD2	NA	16	TGTGCCAGCACAAGAGCGGGCGGGGGAAACACCGGGGAGCTGTTTTTT	CASTRAGGGNTGELFF